This T cell receptor beta chain appears in the sequencing data of a study of OX40 agonist ivuxolimab in advanced cancers. Baseline was the first blood sampling point, followed by cycle 4 day 1 and cycle 7 day 1. As to this clone: Its antigen is not identified.

Broader study findings: Antigen specificity of clonally expanded peripheral T cells was not established. Among the lowest peripheral clonal expansion occurred in 0.1-3.0 mg/kg partial responders. There were, on average, more expanded clones in CD8+ T cells than in CD4+.

This CDR3 spans 17 amino acids. The V gene end was trimmed by 3 bases and the J gene end by 0 bases; junction bases not matched to a gene: 4. Germline assignment: CDR1 SGHRS and CDR2 YFSETQ. Assay: immunoSEQ multiplex PCR; the TCRdb copy retains only in-frame clones and omits some. Of approximately 70,000 clones in the sample, 85% to 90% were seen once. This clonotype was sampled from an adult with an advanced solid tumor such as melanoma, head and neck, liver or kidney cancer. The sequencing used CD4+ or CD8+ T cells sorted from blood, collected in a trial of the OX40 agonist ivuxolimab. The genes are TRBV5-1 and TRBJ2-3; 13 nucleotides align to TRBD2. CDR3 DNA sequence: TGCGCCAGCAGCTCAGGACTAGCGGGGGTTAGCACAGATACGCAGTATTTT. It encodes CASSSGLAGVSTDTQYF. The variable domain in full, completed from reference TRBV5-1 and TRBJ2-3, reads KAGVTQTPRYLIKTRGQQVTLSCSPISGHRSVSWYQQTPGQGLQFLFEYFSETQRNKGNFPGRFSGRQFSNSRSEMNVSTLELGDSALYLCASSSGLAGVSTDTQYFGPGTRLTVL.